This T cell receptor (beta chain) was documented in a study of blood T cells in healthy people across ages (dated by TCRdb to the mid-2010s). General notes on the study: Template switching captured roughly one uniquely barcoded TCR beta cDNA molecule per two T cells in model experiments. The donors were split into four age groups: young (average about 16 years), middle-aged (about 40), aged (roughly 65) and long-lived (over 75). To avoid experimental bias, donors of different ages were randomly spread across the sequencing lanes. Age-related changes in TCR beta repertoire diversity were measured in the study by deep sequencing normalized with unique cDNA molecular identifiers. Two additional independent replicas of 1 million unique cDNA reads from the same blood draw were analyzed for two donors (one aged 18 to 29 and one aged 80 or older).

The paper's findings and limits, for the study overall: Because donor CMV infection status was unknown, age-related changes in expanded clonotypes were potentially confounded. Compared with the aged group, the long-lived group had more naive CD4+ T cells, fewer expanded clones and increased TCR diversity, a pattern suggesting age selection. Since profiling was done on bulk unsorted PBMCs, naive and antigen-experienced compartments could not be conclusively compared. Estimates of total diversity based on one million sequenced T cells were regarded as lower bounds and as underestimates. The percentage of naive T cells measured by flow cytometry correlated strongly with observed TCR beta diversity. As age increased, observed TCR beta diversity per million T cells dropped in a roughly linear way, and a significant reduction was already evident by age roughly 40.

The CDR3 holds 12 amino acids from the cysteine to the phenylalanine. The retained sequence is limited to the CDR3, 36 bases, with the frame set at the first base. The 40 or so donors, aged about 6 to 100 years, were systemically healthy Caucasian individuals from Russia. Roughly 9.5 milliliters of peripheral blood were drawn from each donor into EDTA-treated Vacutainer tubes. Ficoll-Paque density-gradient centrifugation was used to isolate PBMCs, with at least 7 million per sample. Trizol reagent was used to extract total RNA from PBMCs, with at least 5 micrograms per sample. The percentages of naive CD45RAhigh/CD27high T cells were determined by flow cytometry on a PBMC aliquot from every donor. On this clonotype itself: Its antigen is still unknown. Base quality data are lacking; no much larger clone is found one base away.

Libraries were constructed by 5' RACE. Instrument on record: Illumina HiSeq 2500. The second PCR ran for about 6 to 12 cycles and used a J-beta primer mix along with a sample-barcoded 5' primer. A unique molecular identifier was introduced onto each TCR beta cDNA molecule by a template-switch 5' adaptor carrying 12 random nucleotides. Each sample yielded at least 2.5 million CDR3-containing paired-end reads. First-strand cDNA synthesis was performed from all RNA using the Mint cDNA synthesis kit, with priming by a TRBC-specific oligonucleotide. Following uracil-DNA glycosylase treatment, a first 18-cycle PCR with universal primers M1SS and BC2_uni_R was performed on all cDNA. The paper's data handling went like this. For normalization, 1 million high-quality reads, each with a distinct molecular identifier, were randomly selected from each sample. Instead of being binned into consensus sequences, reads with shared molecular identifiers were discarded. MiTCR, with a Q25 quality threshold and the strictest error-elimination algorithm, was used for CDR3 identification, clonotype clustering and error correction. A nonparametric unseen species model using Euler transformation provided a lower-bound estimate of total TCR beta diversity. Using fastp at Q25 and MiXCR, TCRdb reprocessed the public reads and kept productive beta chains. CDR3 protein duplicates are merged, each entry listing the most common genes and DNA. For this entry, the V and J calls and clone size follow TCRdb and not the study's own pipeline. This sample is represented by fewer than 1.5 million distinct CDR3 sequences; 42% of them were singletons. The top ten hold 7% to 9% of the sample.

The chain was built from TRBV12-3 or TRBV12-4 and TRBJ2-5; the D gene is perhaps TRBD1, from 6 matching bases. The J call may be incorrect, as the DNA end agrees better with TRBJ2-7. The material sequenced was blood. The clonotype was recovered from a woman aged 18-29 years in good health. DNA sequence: TGTGCCAGCAGCCGGACAGTCCCCGAGCAGTACTTC. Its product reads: CASSRTVPEQYF.